The clone carrying this T cell receptor beta chain appeared a single time. Its antigen is currently unknown. Because the CDR3 is missing its conserved closing phenylalanine or tryptophan, this is likely a read error. The data originate from a study of tumor-infiltrating lymphocytes in primary liver carcinoma. On the study more broadly: The study included patients who were men and women aged 30 to 69 years. Productive TCRbeta read yields ran from roughly 3.6 to 7.1 million per sample and were similar between tissues. Study findings and constraints: With p = 0.039, the top-250-clone fraction in tumors significantly exceeded that in blood.

Blood RNA came from unsorted whole blood; germline DNA was also extracted. Patients in the cohort were treatment-naive and living with chronic HBV infection. The V and J ends lost 7 bases and 5 bases respectively, with 9 bases between them. The CDR3 has 12 residues. Germline assignment: CDR1 SGHAT and CDR2 FQNNGV. The authors made TCR beta cDNA from approximately 500 ng total RNA with a constant-region primer. Slightly modified ARM-PCR with three nested multiplex PCR rounds yielded TCR beta libraries. PCR rounds one and two used TRBV1-TRBV30 forward primers with a C-beta reverse primer for around 11 cycles each. Each CDR3 protein gets one entry after TCRdb re-called the multiplex PCR reads with MiXCR. This table has over 250,000 distinct CDR3 sequences, about 50% appearing once.

Sequencing was done on a sample of peripheral blood. The receptor was derived from a woman aged 25 to 39 with primary liver carcinoma and hepatitis B virus infection. V is TRBV11-2 and J is TRBJ1-3; D remains ambiguous. The CDR3 here is CASTSTRNTIYL. CDR3 nucleotides: TGTGCCAGCACCTCCACAAGAAACACCATATATTTA.